A selection of T cell receptor beta chains follows, all from one sample in a study of blood T cell repertoires in COVID-19. Sequencing was performed with immunoSEQ multiplex PCR; in TCRdb, only in-frame clones are kept and a portion is missing. This table has 150,000 to 250,000 clones, roughly four fifths appearing once. What was sequenced was PBMCs or T cells enriched from blood (not recorded which). The receptors here all came from a man aged 35 to 55 who had recovered from COVID-19. CDR3s include the opening cysteine and the closing phenylalanine or tryptophan. Fields, in order: J gene, D gene, V gene, clone size, CDR3 DNA, CDR3 protein. D genes are given only for firm matches. Clone size is stated in some rows and not others, as once, few, many or a class when expanded.

TRBJ2-2,.,TRBV7-3,.,TGTGCCAGCAGCTTAAGTAGTTCCGGGGAGCTGTTTTTT,CASSLSSSGELFF
TRBJ1-1,TRBD1,TRBV18,.,TGTGCCAGCTCACCACCTGGGACAGGGGTCGGGGCTGAAGCTTTCTTT,CASSPPGTGVGAEAFF
TRBJ1-2,TRBD1,TRBV10-3,.,TGTGCCATCAGATTGACGCAGGGGGTTTCTAACTATGGCTACACCTTC,CAIRLTQGVSNYGYTF
TRBJ2-1,.,TRBV7-2,.,TGTGCCAGCAGCTCTCTCCTGGGACTGCACAATGAGCAGTTCTTC,CASSSLLGLHNEQFF
TRBJ2-5,TRBD2,TRBV7-2,.,TGTGCCAGCAGCTTAAATTGGCGGGGGGCGATATCAGAGACCCAGTACTTC,CASSLNWRGAISETQYF
TRBJ1-2,TRBD1,TRBV28,.,TGTGCCAGCAGTTCGACAAATACAGGGGGTTGGGGTCGTGGCTACACCTTC,CASSSTNTGGWGRGYTF
TRBJ2-5,.,TRBV20-1,.,TGCAGTGCTAGTAATGTTGGGCAAACTCAAGAGACCCAGTACTTC,CSASNVGQTQETQYF
TRBJ1-1,.,TRBV7-2,few,TGTGCCAGCAGCTTAGTGGGGGAGGGTGAAGCTTTCTTT,CASSLVGEGEAFF
TRBJ2-7,.,TRBV7-8,.,TGTGCCAGCAGCTTGCAGGGCCCCTACGAGCAGTACTTC,CASSLQGPYEQYF
TRBJ2-2,.,TRBV27,.,TGTGCCAGTACGGGGGTGTTCACCGGGGAGCTGTTTTTT,CASTGVFTGELFF
TRBJ1-5,.,TRBV5-1,.,TGCGCCAGCAGCTTGGGAGAAAGCAATCAGCCCCAGCATTTT,CASSLGESNQPQHF
TRBJ2-3,TRBD2,TRBV25-1,once,TGTGCCAGCAGTGGTTCGCGGGAGACAGATACGCAGTATTTT,CASSGSRETDTQYF
TRBJ2-7,TRBD2,TRBV7-2,once,TGTGCCAGCAGCCTCGGGGGGGGAGGGTTCTCCTACGAGCAGTACTTC,CASSLGGGGFSYEQYF
TRBJ2-1,TRBD2,TRBV9,.,TGTGCCAGCAGCCTGGCGTCGCTAGGGGGGACTAGCGGGAGGATGAGCTCCTACAATGAGCAGTTCTTC,CASSLASLGGTSGRMSSYNEQFF
TRBJ2-1,TRBD1,TRBV3-1/TRBV3-2,once,TGTGCCAGCAGCCCCCGACAGGGGGCATTAAATGAGCAGTTCTTC,CASSPRQGALNEQFF
TRBJ2-1,.,TRBV14,.,TGTGCCAGCAGCCTACAGTACAATGAGCAGTTCTTC,CASSLQYNEQFF
TRBJ2-3,TRBD2,TRBV5-1,.,TGCGCCAGCAGCTCCCTAGCGGTTGAAGGTCCAGATACGCAGTATTTT,CASSSLAVEGPDTQYF
TRBJ1-2,TRBD1,TRBV28,.,TGTGCCAGCAGACCGACAGGGGGATCAATCAATGGCTACACCTTC,CASRPTGGSINGYTF
TRBJ2-7,TRBD2,TRBV7-8,many,TGTGCCAGCAGCATCCCAAGCGGGAGGGAATCCTACGAGCAGTACTTC,CASSIPSGRESYEQYF
TRBJ1-4,.,TRBV27,.,TGTGCCAGCAGTTTATCGGGCAGGGATGAAAAACTGTTTTTT,CASSLSGRDEKLFF
TRBJ1-3,.,TRBV4-2,.,TGTGCCAGCAGCCAGGACGAACAGGGAGGAAACACCATATATTTT,CASSQDEQGGNTIYF
TRBJ1-1,TRBD1,TRBV28,.,TGTGCCAGCAGTGGCAACAGGGGGCTGGCCACTGAAGCTTTCTTT,CASSGNRGLATEAFF
TRBJ2-2,TRBD2,TRBV4-2,.,TGTGCCAGCAGCCTACGGGGACTAGCGGTTCTCCCCAACACCGGGGAGCTGTTTTTT,CASSLRGLAVLPNTGELFF
TRBJ2-2,TRBD2,TRBV9,.,TGTGCCAGCAGCGCCCGGGGGGGACCCGGGGAGCTGTTTTTT,CASSARGGPGELFF
TRBJ2-1,TRBD2,TRBV29-1,.,TGCAGCCTCCGGTACGGCGGGAGGGCCGGGTCCTACAATGAGCAGTTCTTC,CSLRYGGRAGSYNEQFF
TRBJ2-7,.,TRBV7-3,.,TGTGCCAGCAGCTTAACGTCGGGGAGCGAGCAGTACTTC,CASSLTSGSEQYF
TRBJ2-5,.,TRBV15,.,TGTGCCACCAGCAGAGACTACGGGACAAGCCAAGAGACCCAGTACTTC,CATSRDYGTSQETQYF
TRBJ2-1,TRBD2,TRBV7-2,.,TGTGCCAGCAGCTCGGGACTAGCGGATAACAATGAGCAGTTCTTC,CASSSGLADNNEQFF
TRBJ1-3,TRBD1,TRBV5-1,.,TGCGCCAGCAGCTTCATCTCCGGGACAGGGGTAGACACCATATATTTT,CASSFISGTGVDTIYF
TRBJ2-7,.,TRBV28,.,TGTGCCAGCAGTTTGGAGGGGTCCTACGAGCAGTACTTC,CASSLEGSYEQYF
TRBJ1-3,TRBD1,TRBV11-3,once,TGTGCCAGTTCGACAGGGGTCGGAAACACCATATATTTT,CASSTGVGNTIYF
TRBJ2-1,TRBD2,TRBV2,few,TGTGCCAGCAGGGAACTAGCGGGAGCGAACAATGAGCAGTTCTTC,CASRELAGANNEQFF
TRBJ1-1,TRBD1,TRBV30,.,TGTGCCTGGCGAGCTAGGGACAGGGGCACGAACACTGAAGCTTTCTTT,CAWRARDRGTNTEAFF
TRBJ1-1,.,TRBV9,.,TGTGCCAGCAGCCCCGGGACATCACGGCCGGCTTTCTTT,CASSPGTSRPAFF
TRBJ1-5,.,TRBV27,.,TGTGCCAGCAGTACGGGACTTGCAGGCGATCAGCCCCAGCATTTT,CASSTGLAGDQPQHF
TRBJ1-1,.,TRBV2,.,TGTGCCAGCAGCGCGACAGATATGAACACTGAAGCTTTCTTT,CASSATDMNTEAFF
TRBJ1-1,.,TRBV10-3,.,TGTGCCATCAGTGAAGGGGCTGAAGCTTTCTTT,CAISEGAEAFF
TRBJ1-2,.,TRBV20-1,.,TGCAGTGCAAGGGAGGACTATGGCTACACCTTC,CSAREDYGYTF
TRBJ1-2,.,TRBV4-2,.,TGTGCCAGCAGCCAAGGACTCTATAACTATGGCTACACCTTC,CASSQGLYNYGYTF
TRBJ1-3,.,TRBV14,.,TGTGCCAGCAGCCAAGTAGGCGGGTGGAACACCATATATTTT,CASSQVGGWNTIYF
TRBJ2-3,.,TRBV29-1,.,TGCAGCGGGCGAGGTTTCACAGATACGCAGTATTTT,CSGRGFTDTQYF
TRBJ1-1,TRBD1,TRBV7-6,many,TGTGCCAGCAGTCTGGGGACAGGGGAAGGTTTTACTGAAGCTTTCTTT,CASSLGTGEGFTEAFF
TRBJ1-6,TRBD1,TRBV9,.,TGTGCCAGCAGCGTAGAGGGGGGACAGAATAATTCACCCCTCCACTTT,CASSVEGGQNNSPLHF
TRBJ1-2,.,TRBV2,.,TGTGCCAGCATCGCTTCGGGTTATGGCTACACCTTC,CASIASGYGYTF
TRBJ1-2,.,TRBV2,.,TGTGCCAGCAGTGAGGGAGTGGATGGCTACACCTTC,CASSEGVDGYTF
TRBJ2-3,.,TRBV27,.,TGTGCCAGCCAAACCTACGGGAAGGAGACAGATACGCAGTATTTT,CASQTYGKETDTQYF
TRBJ1-6,.,TRBV28,.,TGTGCCAGCAGTCCGGGCTCCTATAATTCACCCCTCCACTTT,CASSPGSYNSPLHF
TRBJ1-2,.,TRBV5-1,.,TGCGCCAGCAGCCCAGCGGGGGGACACTTTGATGGCTACACCTTC,CASSPAGGHFDGYTF
TRBJ1-3,.,TRBV10-3,.,TGTGCCATGCTAGACTCTGGAAACACCATATATTTT,CAMLDSGNTIYF
TRBJ2-5,.,TRBV7-2,few,TGTGCCAGCAGCTTAAACGGGAGAAAAGAGACCCAGTACTTC,CASSLNGRKETQYF
TRBJ1-5,.,TRBV4-1,.,TGCGCCAGCAGCCAAGAACCAGGGGATAATCAGCCCCAGCATTTT,CASSQEPGDNQPQHF
TRBJ2-1,TRBD2,TRBV7-6,.,TGTGCCAGCAGCCAGGGACTAAGCTATGAGCAGTTCTTC,CASSQGLSYEQFF
TRBJ2-3,.,TRBV7-2,once,TGTGCCAGCAGCTTAAGCCAGCGGACCACAGATACGCAGTATTTT,CASSLSQRTTDTQYF
TRBJ1-2,.,TRBV2,.,TGTGCCAGCAGTGAAGACAGGGTTGGGAGGGGGGTCTATGGCTACACCTTC,CASSEDRVGRGVYGYTF
TRBJ1-1,.,TRBV30,.,TGTGCCTGGAGTTACGGAGGCACTGAAGCTTTCTTT,CAWSYGGTEAFF